This is a list of T cell receptor beta chains from one sample in a study of cytomegalovirus exposure and HLA in healthy donors. Sequenced by immunoSEQ multiplex PCR; TCRdb stores in-frame clones only, minus some. Altogether 130,000 or so clones are present, more than 60% being singletons, with the ten largest covering roughly 2%. The sequencing input was PBMCs. Receptors were obtained from a woman between 35 and 50 years old in good health and CMV-seropositive. Each CDR3 is given with its conserved first and last residue. The order of the fields is D gene, J gene, clone size, V gene, CDR3 protein, CDR3 DNA. The D gene is left open where the match is weak. Where a row states a size, it is once, few, many or the class of an expanded clone; other rows omit it.

TRBD1,TRBJ1-5,-,TRBV4-2,CASSPMGQGISNQPQHF,TGTGCCAGCAGCCCCATGGGACAGGGAATAAGCAATCAGCCCCAGCATTTT
-,TRBJ1-3,-,TRBV7-8,CASSSATGAGNTIYF,TGTGCCAGCAGCTCCGCGACAGGAGCTGGAAACACCATATATTTT
-,TRBJ2-7,few,TRBV19,CASRVSLSGSYEQYF,TGTGCCAGTAGAGTCTCCTTGTCAGGGTCCTACGAGCAGTACTTC
-,TRBJ2-4,-,TRBV2,CASSEISDSSDIQYF,TGTGCCAGCAGTGAAATAAGCGACAGCTCCGACATTCAGTACTTC
-,TRBJ1-1,-,TRBV21-1,CASSKRAWDRPPNTEAFF,TGTGCCAGCAGCAAAAGGGCCTGGGACAGGCCACCGAACACTGAAGCTTTCTTT
-,TRBJ2-5,-,TRBV7-2,CASTGSTKETQYF,TGTGCCAGCACAGGGTCTACTAAAGAGACCCAGTACTTC
-,TRBJ1-3,-,TRBV28,CASSLTTAGNTIYF,TGTGCCAGCAGCCTTACCACAGCTGGAAACACCATATATTTT
-,TRBJ1-1,-,TRBV5-6,CASSGGEFRGRRAFF,TGTGCCAGCAGCGGGGGGGAATTCAGGGGTCGTCGAGCTTTCTTT
TRBD2,TRBJ2-7,-,TRBV18,CASSPGLADEQYF,TGTGCCAGCTCACCCGGACTAGCGGACGAGCAGTACTTC
-,TRBJ2-7,-,TRBV6-5,CASSYSHSRRLDEQYF,TGTGCCAGCAGTTACTCGCATAGCCGGCGTTTGGACGAGCAGTACTTC
-,TRBJ2-6,-,TRBV27,CASSRTGLPITGANVLTF,TGTGCCAGCAGTAGGACAGGACTACCAATAACCGGGGCCAACGTCCTGACTTTC
TRBD1,TRBJ1-2,-,TRBV18,CASSRTGEDYGYTF,TGTGCCAGCTCACGGACAGGGGAGGACTATGGCTACACCTTC
TRBD1,TRBJ1-5,-,TRBV7-2,CASSLGGGTGEYQPQHF,TGTGCCAGCAGCTTAGGTGGGGGGACAGGGGAATATCAGCCCCAGCATTTT
TRBD1,TRBJ1-1,-,TRBV6-1,CAAGGYTEAFF,TGTGCCGCAGGGGGTTACACTGAAGCTTTCTTT
-,TRBJ1-2,-,TRBV18,CASSTGQPGANYGYTF,TGTGCCAGCTCAACAGGACAGCCCGGGGCTAACTATGGCTACACCTTC
-,TRBJ2-1,few,TRBV7-3,CASSLNYGSYNEQFF,TGTGCCAGCAGCTTAAATTACGGGTCCTACAATGAGCAGTTCTTC
-,TRBJ1-1,-,TRBV2,CASSVQGGDTEAFF,TGTGCCAGCAGTGTACAGGGAGGGGACACTGAAGCTTTCTTT
-,TRBJ2-1,-,TRBV7-2,CASSFRGQPYNEQFF,TGTGCCAGCAGCTTTCGAGGACAACCGTACAATGAGCAGTTCTTC
-,TRBJ1-1,-,TRBV23-1,CASSQDSQEAFF,TGCGCCAGCAGTCAGGACTCTCAAGAAGCTTTCTTT
-,TRBJ1-6,-,TRBV21-1,CASSGFPTPGQVGSPLHF,TGTGCCAGCAGCGGGTTCCCAACTCCGGGACAGGTAGGATCACCCCTCCACTTT
-,TRBJ1-5,-,TRBV6-1,CASSRTAGLNQPQHF,TGTGCCAGCTCCCGGACAGCGGGGTTAAATCAGCCCCAGCATTTT
-,TRBJ2-3,-,TRBV2,CASSRGRGTDTQYF,TGTGCCAGCAGCCGTGGCAGGGGCACAGATACGCAGTATTTT
TRBD2,TRBJ2-7,-,TRBV13,CATSPLAGHIQASYEQYF,TGTGCCACCTCCCCGCTAGCGGGACACATTCAAGCGTCCTACGAGCAGTACTTC
-,TRBJ2-5,-,TRBV5-1,CASSRTREETQYF,TGCGCCAGCAGCCGGACCAGGGAAGAGACCCAGTACTTC
TRBD2,TRBJ2-7,few,TRBV29-1,CSVVLAGGEQYF,TGCAGCGTGGTTCTAGCGGGGGGGGAGCAGTACTTC
TRBD2,TRBJ2-5,-,TRBV7-3,CASSPGTSTETQYF,TGTGCCAGCAGCCCCGGGACTAGCACGGAGACCCAGTACTTC
TRBD1,TRBJ1-5,few,TRBV19,CASSMGDRVNQPQHF,TGTGCCAGTAGTATGGGGGACAGGGTCAATCAGCCCCAGCATTTT
TRBD1,TRBJ1-4,few,TRBV6-5,CASSYTGGLEEKLFF,TGTGCCAGCAGCTATACAGGGGGGCTGGAGGAAAAACTGTTTTTT
-,TRBJ2-1,few,TRBV2,CASSEGGEQFF,TGTGCCAGCAGTGAGGGGGGTGAGCAGTTCTTC
-,TRBJ1-3,few,TRBV7-9,CASSLAWGVGTIYF,TGTGCCAGCAGCTTAGCATGGGGAGTCGGCACCATATATTTT
-,TRBJ1-2,-,TRBV20-1,CSAPGNGYTF,TGCAGTGCCCCAGGGAATGGCTACACCTTC
-,TRBJ1-1,-,TRBV30,CAWLLGTEAFF,TGTGCCTGGCTCCTCGGGACAGAAGCTTTCTTT
TRBD1,TRBJ1-2,-,TRBV19,CASTPARDRIFNYGYTF,TGTGCCAGTACCCCCGCGAGGGACAGGATTTTTAACTATGGCTACACCTTC
TRBD1,TRBJ1-2,-,TRBV6-4,CASRGQGYGYTF,TGTGCCAGCAGGGGACAGGGCTATGGCTACACCTTC
-,TRBJ2-5,few,TRBV7-8,CASSGSRGYEETQYF,TGTGCCAGCAGCGGAAGCAGGGGATATGAAGAGACCCAGTACTTC
-,TRBJ1-2,-,TRBV5-1,CASNLEGGVYGYTF,TGCGCCAGCAACTTGGAAGGGGGGGTCTATGGCTACACCTTC
TRBD1,TRBJ2-5,-,TRBV5-1,CASSSTGEETQYF,TGCGCCAGCAGCTCGACAGGGGAAGAGACCCAGTACTTC
TRBD1,TRBJ1-5,few,TRBV4-2,CASSQDNRGQRQPQHF,TGTGCCAGCAGCCAAGATAACAGGGGGCAGCGTCAGCCCCAGCATTTT
TRBD1,TRBJ1-5,few,TRBV18,CASSATRTGGGSNQPQHF,TGTGCCAGCTCCGCGACCCGGACAGGGGGCGGTAGCAATCAGCCCCAGCATTTT
-,TRBJ1-2,-,TRBV30,CAWGSGLDYINYGCTF,TGTGCCTGGGGGTCGGGACTCGACTACATTAACTATGGCTGCACCTTC
TRBD1,TRBJ2-7,few,TRBV7-8,CASSLMGQGVYEQYF,TGTGCCAGCAGCTTAATGGGACAGGGGGTCTACGAGCAGTACTTC
-,TRBJ1-2,-,TRBV14,CASSSLQQGLGGYTF,TGTGCCAGCAGCAGCTTACAACAGGGTCTGGGTGGCTACACCTTC
-,TRBJ1-1,-,TRBV19,CASSTNRDTEAFF,TGTGCCAGTAGTACTAACAGGGACACTGAAGCTTTCTTT
-,TRBJ2-2,-,TRBV10-3,CAISKTSGSGTGELFF,TGTGCCATCAGTAAGACTAGTGGCTCGGGGACCGGGGAGCTGTTTTTT
TRBD1,TRBJ1-5,few,TRBV7-9,CASSHSGTGKDWGNQPQHF,TGTGCCAGCTCCCATTCCGGGACAGGGAAGGATTGGGGCAATCAGCCCCAGCATTTT
-,TRBJ2-7,few,TRBV7-3,CASSFSRLDEQYF,TGTGCCAGCAGCTTCTCTAGACTAGACGAGCAGTACTTC